The source of this T cell receptor beta chain is a study of graft-versus-host responses after intestinal transplantation (dated by TCRdb to the early 2020s). Background on the whole study: Multivisceral, liver-intestinal, or isolated intestinal transplants were received by the recipients. Every recipient was given anti-thymocyte globulin induction, then maintenance tacrolimus and steroids for 3 to 4 years. After intestinal transplantation, graft-versus-host and host-versus-graft alloreactive T cell clones were followed in the graft, circulation and bone marrow using bulk TCR-beta CDR3 sequencing. To identify alloreactive clones, pre-transplant mixed lymphocyte reaction products were sequenced and compared with unstimulated pre-transplant donor and recipient T cells. A cohort of 24 intestinal transplant recipients, including one retransplant, was enrolled, and a few patients lacking pretransplant specimens were excluded. Donor T cell macrochimerism was defined as a peak of at least 4% donor T cells among recipient peripheral blood mononuclear cells. Instead of going to the commercial service, samples from a few later patients were sequenced in-house on an Illumina MiSeq and processed with MiXCR. The paper's findings and limits, for the study overall: The relatively low number and heterogeneity of intestinal transplant patients limited the conclusions. In patients with donor T cell macrochimerism, the allografts had high GvH to HvG T cell clonal ratios. Early after transplant, declines in HvG clones were associated with peak levels of circulating GvH clones. GvH clones were found in recipient bone marrow, and some of the GvH clones appeared earlier in ileal mucosa or blood, which is consistent with an intestinal mucosal origin.

As for this clone: Its specific antigen is unknown. Base qualities are not at hand, and no much larger clone is one base apart.

Library creation used the immunoSEQ multiplex PCR assay. For most patients, genomic DNA was isolated with the Qiagen DNeasy Blood and Tissue Kit and sent frozen to Adaptive Biotechnologies for TCR sequencing. Adaptive Biotechnologies carried out high-throughput TCR-beta CDR3 sequencing of genomic DNA for most patients. From the authors' description of their analysis: TCR sequencing data for roughly 20 patients were retrieved from Adaptive's ImmunoSEQ software; three other patients were processed with MiXCR and VDJtools. To correct CD4 versus CD8 sorting errors, any sequence found in both subsets at a frequency ratio below 5:1 was removed. CDR3 nucleotide sequences shared by donor and recipient were removed because the origin of these sequences could not be assigned. To be classed as alloreactive, a clone needed at least 2-fold expansion over unstimulated cells and a minimum CFSE-low frequency of 0.002% (template counts) or 0.001% (read counts). Mappable clones were those detected in sequenced pre-transplant spleen, lymph node, or MLR CFSE-low populations of the donor or recipient. Cumulative frequency of alloreactive clones was calculated as a percentage of all sequences weighted by copy number. The immuneACCESS repertoire file appears here via TCRdb, limited to in-frame rearrangements. These files lack a portion of the clones; in checked studies, under half of the deficit traces to unresolved V genes, and the cause of the others is not known. That table gives V, J and clone size, and the DNA gave D and trimming. The sample yields tens of thousands of clones; 75% to 90% were counted once. The ten largest account for 0.39% of the sample.

In the paper's terms, the time point label means: cells obtained before transplantation from donor or recipient. CD3+CD4+ and CD3+CD8+ populations were FACS-sorted from unstimulated pre-transplant donor and recipient cells taken from spleen or lymph nodes. This receptor was identified in a human donor who was the organ donor for an intestinal transplant. The specimen comprised unstimulated CD4+ T cells sorted from spleen or lymph node cells, sampled before transplant.

The sequenced DNA: TGTGCCAGCAGCGTCCGGGCTAACTATGGCTACACCTTC. It codes for CASSVRANYGYTF. The chain uses TRBV9 and TRBJ1-2; no D gene call is confident. The germline V gene encodes CDR1 SGDLS and CDR2 YYNGEE. Spanning cysteine to phenylalanine, the CDR3 consists of 13 amino acids. Only CDR3 DNA remains: 39 bases, in frame from the first base. V and J are truncated by 2 bases and 0 bases respectively, leaving an intervening sequence of 5 bases.